Here is one T cell receptor beta chain with its context. Its antigen remains unidentified. This sample was taken from a study of graft-versus-host responses after intestinal transplantation. Study in general: Multivisceral, liver-intestinal, or isolated intestinal transplants were performed in recipients. Whole-study findings and limits: Recipient marrow held GvH clones, some first seen in ileum or blood. Circulating GvH clones peaking coincided with falling HvG clones soon after transplant. Patients who carried graft-donor T cell macrochimerism also had high graft-versus-host to host-versus-graft clonal ratios in their allografts.

Germline CDR1 and CDR2: SEHNR and FQNEAQ (reference sequence). This CDR3 contains 11 residues. The V gene lost 2 bases and the J gene lost 6 bases, with 4 bases spanning the gap. Method: immunoSEQ multiplex PCR; TCRdb's copy keeps in-frame clones and lacks some. Here the sample spans around 70,000 clones, 80% to 90% being singletons. The source material was unstimulated CD8+ T cells sorted from spleen or lymph node cells, sampled before intestinal transplant. The gene calls are TRBV7-9 and TRBJ1-1; unclear D gene. The clonotype comes from a human donor who received an intestinal transplant. The chain's CDR3 is CASSLTAEAFF. The CDR3 DNA is TGTGCCAGCAGCTTAACGGCTGAAGCTTTCTTT.